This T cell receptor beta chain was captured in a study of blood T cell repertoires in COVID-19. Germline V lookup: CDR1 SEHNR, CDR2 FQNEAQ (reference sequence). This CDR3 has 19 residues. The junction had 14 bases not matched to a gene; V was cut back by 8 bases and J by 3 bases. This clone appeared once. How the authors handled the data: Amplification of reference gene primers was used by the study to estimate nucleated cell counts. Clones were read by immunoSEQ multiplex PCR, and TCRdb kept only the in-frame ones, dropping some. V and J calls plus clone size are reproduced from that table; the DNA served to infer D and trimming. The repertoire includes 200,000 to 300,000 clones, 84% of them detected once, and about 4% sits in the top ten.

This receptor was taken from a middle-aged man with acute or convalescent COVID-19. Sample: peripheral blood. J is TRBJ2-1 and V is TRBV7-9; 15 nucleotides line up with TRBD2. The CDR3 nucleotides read TGTGCCAGCCTCAAACCGGGACTAGCGGGAGGTGGGCGCTACAATGAGCAGTTCTTC. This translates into CASLKPGLAGGGRYNEQFF. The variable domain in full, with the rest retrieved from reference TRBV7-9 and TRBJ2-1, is DTGVSQNPRHKITKRGQNVTFRCDPISEHNRLYWYRQTLGQGPEFLTYFQNEAQLEKSRLLSDRFSAERPKGSFSTLEIQRTEQGDSAMYLCASLKPGLAGGGRYNEQFFGPGTRLTVL.